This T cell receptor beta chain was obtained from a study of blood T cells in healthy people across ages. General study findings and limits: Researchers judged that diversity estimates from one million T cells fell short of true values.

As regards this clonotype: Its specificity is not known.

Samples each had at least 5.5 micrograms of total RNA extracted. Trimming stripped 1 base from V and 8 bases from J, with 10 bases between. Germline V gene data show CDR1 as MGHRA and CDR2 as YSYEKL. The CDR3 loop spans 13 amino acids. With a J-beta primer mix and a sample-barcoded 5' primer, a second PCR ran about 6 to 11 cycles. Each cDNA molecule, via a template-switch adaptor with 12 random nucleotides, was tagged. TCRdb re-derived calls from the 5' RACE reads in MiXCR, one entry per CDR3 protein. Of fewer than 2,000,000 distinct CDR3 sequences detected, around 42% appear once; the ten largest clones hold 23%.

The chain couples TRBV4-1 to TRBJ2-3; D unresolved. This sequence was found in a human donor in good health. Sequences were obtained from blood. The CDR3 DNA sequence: TGCGCCAGCAGCCAAGTCTCAGCTGGTACGCAGTATTTT. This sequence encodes CASSQVSAGTQYF.